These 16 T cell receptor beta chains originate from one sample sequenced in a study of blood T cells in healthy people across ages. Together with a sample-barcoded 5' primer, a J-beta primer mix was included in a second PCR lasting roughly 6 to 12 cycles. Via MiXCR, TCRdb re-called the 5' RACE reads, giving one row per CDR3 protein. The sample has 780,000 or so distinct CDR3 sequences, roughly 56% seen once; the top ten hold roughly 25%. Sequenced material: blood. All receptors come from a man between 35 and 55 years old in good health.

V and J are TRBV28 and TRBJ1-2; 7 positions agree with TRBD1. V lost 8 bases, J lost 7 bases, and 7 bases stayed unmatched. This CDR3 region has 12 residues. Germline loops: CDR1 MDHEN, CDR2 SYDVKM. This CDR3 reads CASGDRVRGYTF. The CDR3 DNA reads TGTGCCAGCGGAGACAGGGTCCGTGGCTACACCTTC.

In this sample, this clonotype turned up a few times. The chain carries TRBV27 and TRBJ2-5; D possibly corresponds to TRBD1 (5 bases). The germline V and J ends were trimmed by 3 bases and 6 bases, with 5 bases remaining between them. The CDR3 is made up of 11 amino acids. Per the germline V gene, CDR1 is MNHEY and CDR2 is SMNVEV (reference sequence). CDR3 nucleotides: TGTGCCAGCAGTTTGGGGCAGACCCAGTACTTC. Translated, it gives CASSLGQTQYF.

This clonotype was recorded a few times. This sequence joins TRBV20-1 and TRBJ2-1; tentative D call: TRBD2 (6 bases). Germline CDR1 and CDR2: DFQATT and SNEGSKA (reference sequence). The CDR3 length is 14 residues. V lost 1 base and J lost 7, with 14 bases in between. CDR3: CSARVPRRGNEQFF. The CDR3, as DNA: TGCAGTGCTAGAGTTCCCCGGCGGGGAAATGAGCAGTTCTTC.

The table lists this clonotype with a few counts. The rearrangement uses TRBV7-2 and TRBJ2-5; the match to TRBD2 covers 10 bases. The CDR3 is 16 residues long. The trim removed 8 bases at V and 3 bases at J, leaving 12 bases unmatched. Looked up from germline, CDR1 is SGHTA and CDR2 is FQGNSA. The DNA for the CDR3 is TGTGCCAGCGCTCCCTTTAGCGGGAGGCGGGAAGAGACCCAGTACTTC. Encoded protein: CASAPFSGRREETQYF.

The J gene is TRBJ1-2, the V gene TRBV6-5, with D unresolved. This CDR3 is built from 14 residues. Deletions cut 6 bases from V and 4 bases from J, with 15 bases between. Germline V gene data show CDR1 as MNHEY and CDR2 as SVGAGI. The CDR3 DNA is TGTGCCAGCAGCCCCCACTCTGACATCTATGGCTACACCTTC. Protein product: CASSPHSDIYGYTF.

CDR3 nucleotide sequence: TGTGCCAGCAGCTTAGTTTACCTAGCGGGAGAAGAACATGAGCAGTTCTTC. Its translation is CASSLVYLAGEEHEQFF. The chain uses TRBV7-2 and TRBJ2-1, with 10 bases aligning to TRBD2. The V and J ends lost 1 base and 8 bases, in that order; junction bases with no gene match: 11. CDR3 length: 17 residues. Germline V gene sequence: CDR1 SGHTA, CDR2 FQGNSA.

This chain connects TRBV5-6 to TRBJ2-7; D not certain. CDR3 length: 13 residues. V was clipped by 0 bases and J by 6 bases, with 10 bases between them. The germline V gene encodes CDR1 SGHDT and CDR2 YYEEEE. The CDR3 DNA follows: TGTGCCAGCAGCTTGGAGGTGATAGCCGAGCAGTACTTC. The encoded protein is CASSLEVIAEQYF.

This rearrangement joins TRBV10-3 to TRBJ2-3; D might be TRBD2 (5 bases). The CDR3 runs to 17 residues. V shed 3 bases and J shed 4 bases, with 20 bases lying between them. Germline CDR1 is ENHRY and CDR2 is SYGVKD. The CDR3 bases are TGTGCCATCAGTGATCCGGGGAGAGAGGTTGTGGCAGATACGCAGTATTTT. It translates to CAISDPGREVVADTQYF.

CDR3 amino acids: CGGRGGDANTGELFF. The CDR3 DNA follows: TGCGGTGGCAGGGGCGGGGACGCGAACACCGGGGAGCTGTTTTTT. This chain joins TRBV29-1 and TRBJ2-2, with D perhaps TRBD1 or TRBD2 (6 bases each). Germline CDR1 is SQVTM and CDR2 is ANQGSEA. This CDR3 is 15 amino acids long.

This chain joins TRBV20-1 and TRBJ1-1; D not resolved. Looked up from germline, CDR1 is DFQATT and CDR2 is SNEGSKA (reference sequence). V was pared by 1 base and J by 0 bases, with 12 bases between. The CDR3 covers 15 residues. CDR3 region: CSARGRTYMNTEAFF. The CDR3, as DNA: TGCAGTGCTAGAGGTCGTACTTATATGAACACTGAAGCTTTCTTT.

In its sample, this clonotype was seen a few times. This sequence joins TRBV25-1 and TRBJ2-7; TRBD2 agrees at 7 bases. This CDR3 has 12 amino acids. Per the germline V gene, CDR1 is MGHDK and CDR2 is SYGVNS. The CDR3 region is CAAGRNSYEQYF. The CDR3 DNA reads TGTGCAGCGGGGCGGAACTCCTACGAGCAGTACTTC.

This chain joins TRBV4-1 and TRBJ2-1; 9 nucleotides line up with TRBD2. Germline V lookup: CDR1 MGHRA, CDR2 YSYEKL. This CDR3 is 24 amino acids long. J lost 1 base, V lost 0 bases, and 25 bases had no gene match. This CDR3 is CASSQEAPFRVGQGGRGSYNEQFF. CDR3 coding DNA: TGCGCCAGCAGCCAAGAAGCACCCTTCCGGGTCGGTCAGGGCGGGAGGGGTTCCTACAATGAGCAGTTCTTC.

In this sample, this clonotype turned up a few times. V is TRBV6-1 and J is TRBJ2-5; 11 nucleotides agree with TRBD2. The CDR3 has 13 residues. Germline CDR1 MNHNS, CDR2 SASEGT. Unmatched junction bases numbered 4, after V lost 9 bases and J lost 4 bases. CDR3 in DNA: TGTGCCAGTGCGACTAGCGGGATAGAGACCCAGTACTTC. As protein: CASATSGIETQYF.

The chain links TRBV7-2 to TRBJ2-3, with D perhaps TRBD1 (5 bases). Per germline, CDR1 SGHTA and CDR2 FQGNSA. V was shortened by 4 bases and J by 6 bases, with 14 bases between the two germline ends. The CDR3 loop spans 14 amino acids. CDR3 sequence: CASSSTLAGDTQYF. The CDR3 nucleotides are TGTGCCAGCAGCTCCACATTGGCAGGGGATACGCAGTATTTT.

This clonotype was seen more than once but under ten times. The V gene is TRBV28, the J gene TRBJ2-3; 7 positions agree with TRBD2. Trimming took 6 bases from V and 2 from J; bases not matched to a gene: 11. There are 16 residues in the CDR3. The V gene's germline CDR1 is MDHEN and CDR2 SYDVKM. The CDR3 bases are TGTGCCAGCAGAGTTGGGGGACTACCAAACACAGATACGCAGTATTTT. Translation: CASRVGGLPNTDTQYF.

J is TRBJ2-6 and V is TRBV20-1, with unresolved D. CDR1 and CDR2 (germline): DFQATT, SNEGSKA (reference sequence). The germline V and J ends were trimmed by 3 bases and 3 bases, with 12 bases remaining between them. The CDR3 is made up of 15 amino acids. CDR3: CSASGLVGGANVLTF. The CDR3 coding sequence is TGCAGTGCTAGCGGGCTAGTAGGTGGGGCCAACGTCCTGACTTTC.